Listed below are T cell receptor beta chains from one sample, sequenced in a study of PD-1 blockade in classical Hodgkin lymphoma. The protocol was immunoSEQ multiplex PCR, while the TCRdb copy is restricted to in-frame clones and leaves out a portion. The table records 55,000 to 80,000 clones, more than 85% of them present only once. This specimen consisted of peripheral blood mononuclear cells (PBMCs), obtained at baseline. The receptors were gathered from a human donor with classical Hodgkin lymphoma. Each CDR3 is given with its conserved first and last residue. The D gene is left open where the match is weak. The listing skips clone size in some rows; elsewhere it reads once, few, many or a size class.

V	D	size	J	DNA	CDR3
TRBV15	TRBD1	once	TRBJ2-1	TGTGCCACCAGCTTGCCGGGACAGGGTGGGGATGAGCAGTTCTTC	CATSLPGQGGDEQFF
TRBV6-1	.	.	TRBJ1-5	TGTGCAACGGGGCCTGGGGGCCCCAATCAGCCCCAGCATTTT	CATGPGGPNQPQHF
TRBV29-1	TRBD1	.	TRBJ1-1	TGCAGCGCGACCGACCAGGGGGTGACTGAAGCTTTCTTT	CSATDQGVTEAFF
TRBV5-1	.	once	TRBJ2-2	TGCGCCAGCGGGAGTGGGAACGGGGAGCTGTTTTTT	CASGSGNGELFF
TRBV5-5	.	.	TRBJ2-1	TGTGCCAGCAGCTTGTCGGCGGGCAATGAGCAGTTCTTC	CASSLSAGNEQFF
TRBV7-9	.	.	TRBJ2-7	TGTGCCAGCAGCTTAGGGGCGGGTGCCTACGAGCAGTACTTC	CASSLGAGAYEQYF
TRBV27	.	.	TRBJ1-2	TGTGCCAGCAGCCCGACTATTAGCTATGGCTACACCTTC	CASSPTISYGYTF
TRBV9	.	.	TRBJ2-1	TGTGCCAGCAGCGTAAGTGACTACAGCTCCTACAATGAGCAGTTCTTC	CASSVSDYSSYNEQFF
TRBV2	.	.	TRBJ1-2	TGTGCCACCCCAGCGACAGCTAACTATGGCTACACCTTC	CATPATANYGYTF
TRBV7-9	.	.	TRBJ1-1	TGTGCCAGCAGCTTAGGGGGCGGTGAAGCTTTCTTT	CASSLGGGEAFF
TRBV18	.	.	TRBJ1-4	TGTGCCAGCTCACCACGGGGCCCTTCAACTAATGAAAAACTGTTTTTT	CASSPRGPSTNEKLFF
TRBV28	TRBD2	once	TRBJ2-5	TGTGCCAGCGGTCCGGGACTAGCGGTAGAGGAGACCCAGTACTTC	CASGPGLAVEETQYF
TRBV19	.	.	TRBJ2-3	TGTGCCAGCCGCTTAAGATCGGGCACCACAGATACGCAGTATTTT	CASRLRSGTTDTQYF
TRBV2	TRBD2	.	TRBJ2-1	TGTGCCAGCAGAACGGGGGGGCTCGGCTCCTACAATGAGCAGTTCTTC	CASRTGGLGSYNEQFF
TRBV4-2	.	.	TRBJ2-7	TGTGCCAGCAGTGGGGGCTACGAGCAGTACTTC	CASSGGYEQYF
TRBV11-3	.	.	TRBJ1-6	TGTGCCAGCAGTCGCGACGGTTCACCCCTCCACTTT	CASSRDGSPLHF
TRBV4-1	.	.	TRBJ1-1	TGCGCCAGCAGCCAAGATCGAGATTTAGGGGATTTGGACACTGAAGCTTTCTTT	CASSQDRDLGDLDTEAFF
TRBV4-2	TRBD2	.	TRBJ2-1	TGTGCCAGCAGCCAAGAACGGAGGCTAGCGGGAGGTAACAATGAGCAGTTCTTC	CASSQERRLAGGNNEQFF
TRBV5-5	TRBD1	.	TRBJ1-1	TGTGCCAGCAGCTCTACCCGGACAGGCCGGATGAACACTGAAGCTTTCTTT	CASSSTRTGRMNTEAFF
TRBV4-1	TRBD1	.	TRBJ1-1	TGCGCCAGCAGCCGGGACAGTGGGTCGGCTTTCTTT	CASSRDSGSAFF
TRBV19	TRBD2	.	TRBJ2-1	TGTGCCAGTCAGAAGGTGGGACTAGCGGATAGCTCCTACAATGAGCAGTTCTTC	CASQKVGLADSSYNEQFF
TRBV1	.	.	TRBJ2-3	TGCACCAGCAGCGGCGGACAGGGGGCCACAGATACGCAGTATTTT	CTSSGGQGATDTQYF
TRBV2	.	.	TRBJ1-1	TGTGCCAGCAGTGAAATTTTCGGGGGAAACACTGAAGCTTTCTTT	CASSEIFGGNTEAFF
TRBV19	.	.	TRBJ2-5	TGTGCCAGTAGTATAATGGGGGCCCCAGGGACCCAGTACTTC	CASSIMGAPGTQYF
TRBV7-3	.	.	TRBJ2-2	TGTGCCAGCAGCTCCTCGGTGGCGGGGTGGAGCGGGGAGCTGTTTTTT	CASSSSVAGWSGELFF
TRBV2	.	.	TRBJ1-1	TGTGCCAGCAGTGCAGGGGTACGGAGGAACACTGAAGCTTTCTTT	CASSAGVRRNTEAFF
TRBV21-1	.	.	TRBJ1-5	TGTGCCAGCACCCCTAAAACAGTGCAACCCCAGCATTTT	CASTPKTVQPQHF
TRBV18	TRBD2	.	TRBJ2-1	TGTGCCAGCTCACTAGTTCAAGCGGGAGATACGTATGAGCAGTTCTTC	CASSLVQAGDTYEQFF
TRBV9	TRBD1	once	TRBJ1-2	TGTGCCAGCAGCGTAGATGGGACAGGGACGGGGGGCTACACCTTC	CASSVDGTGTGGYTF
TRBV28	.	.	TRBJ1-2	TGTGCCAGCAGTTTGGTTGGTGCTAACTATGGCTACACCTTC	CASSLVGANYGYTF
TRBV13	.	.	TRBJ2-1	TGTGCCAGCAGCTTTTGGGCCTCAGGGAGCTCCTACAATGAGCAGTTCTTC	CASSFWASGSSYNEQFF
TRBV11-2	TRBD2	.	TRBJ2-1	TGTGCCAGCAGCCTGATGGTTATAGCGGGAGACAATGAGCAGTTCTTC	CASSLMVIAGDNEQFF
TRBV19	TRBD2	.	TRBJ2-3	TGTGCCAGTTCCTTTGCGGGAGGCGAGGATACGCAGTATTTT	CASSFAGGEDTQYF
TRBV4-1	TRBD2	.	TRBJ2-5	TGCGCCAGCAGCCAAGGAGGCCGGTCCCGGGGGGGGCCCATGGGGACCCAGTACTTC	CASSQGGRSRGGPMGTQYF
TRBV2	TRBD1	.	TRBJ2-5	TGTGCCAGCCGGACAGGGGAAGAGACCCAGTACTTC	CASRTGEETQYF
TRBV21-1	.	.	TRBJ1-1	TGTGCCAGCAGCAAGGATCACAGGTTCACTGAAGCTTTCTTT	CASSKDHRFTEAFF
TRBV7-8	.	few	TRBJ2-5	TGTGCCAGCAGCTTAGCTGGGCTAGCTGGGGTCCAAGAGACCCAGTACTTC	CASSLAGLAGVQETQYF
TRBV20-1	.	.	TRBJ1-5	TGCAGTGCTGATCGCCGGCATTTT	CSADRRHF
TRBV9	.	.	TRBJ2-1	TGTGCCAGCAGCGTAGTGGGCGGATCCTACAATGAGCAGTTCTTC	CASSVVGGSYNEQFF
TRBV11-2	.	.	TRBJ2-5	TGTGCCAGCAGCTTAGGCCTAGGGCAAGAGACCCAGTACTTC	CASSLGLGQETQYF
TRBV19	TRBD2	.	TRBJ2-3	TGTGCCAGTAACTGGGGACTAGCGGGACCGCGCACAGATACGCAGTATTTT	CASNWGLAGPRTDTQYF
TRBV6-5	.	.	TRBJ2-6	TGTGCCAGTAAGGCCTCTGGGGCCAACGTCCTGACTTTC	CASKASGANVLTF
TRBV28	.	.	TRBJ1-2	TGTGCCAGCAGAACGCAACAGGGAAACTATGGCTACACCTTC	CASRTQQGNYGYTF
TRBV5-1	TRBD2	.	TRBJ2-1	TGCGCCAGCAGGATAAGCGGGATCAACCCTAATGAGCAGTTCTTC	CASRISGINPNEQFF
TRBV11-2	.	.	TRBJ1-2	TGTGCCAGCAGCTTGGGTTCCGCAGCTAACTATGGCTACACCTTC	CASSLGSAANYGYTF
TRBV13	.	.	TRBJ1-2	TGTGCCAGCAGCCTCGAGGAATCGTCTGGCTACACCTTC	CASSLEESSGYTF
TRBV9	.	.	TRBJ2-3	TGTGCCAGCAGCCCGCGGGGCACAGATACGCAGTATTTT	CASSPRGTDTQYF
TRBV9	.	.	TRBJ1-2	TGTGCCAGCAGCGTAGTGGCGGATGGCGGCTACACCTTC	CASSVVADGGYTF
TRBV4-1	TRBD2	.	TRBJ2-7	TGCGCCAGCACTAGCGGGGGCCCCTCCTACGAGCAGTACTTC	CASTSGGPSYEQYF
TRBV7-9	.	.	TRBJ2-7	TGTGCCAGCCGAGACGGGACCCTAGGACCCTACGAGCAGTACTTC	CASRDGTLGPYEQYF
TRBV29-1	.	.	TRBJ2-6	TGCAGCGTTGAATGGCCCGCAGGGAGGGGGCCTGGGGCCAACGTCCTGACTTTC	CSVEWPAGRGPGANVLTF
TRBV28	.	.	TRBJ2-7	TGTGCCAGCAAAAAAGAGGGGTACAGATCCAGCTCCTACGAGCAGTACTTC	CASKKEGYRSSSYEQYF
TRBV5-1	TRBD2	.	TRBJ2-5	TGCGCCAGCAGCTTCCCGAGCGGGGTAGAGACCCAGTACTTC	CASSFPSGVETQYF
TRBV28	.	.	TRBJ1-4	TGTGCCAGCAGTTCGGGACTGACGAATGAAAAACTGTTTTTT	CASSSGLTNEKLFF
TRBV11-1	.	.	TRBJ1-6	TGTGCCAGCAGCCCCCTTGAGACAGGCCCTTGGACCCTCCACTTT	CASSPLETGPWTLHF